These 25 T cell receptor beta chains share one sample of origin, sequenced in a study of T cells after yellow fever vaccination. TCRdb fed the 5' RACE reads into MiXCR, producing one record per CDR3 protein. Among over 110,000 distinct CDR3 sequences, about 7.7% were seen once, and the ten largest hold under 0.95%. The source material was CD4+ T cells sorted from PBMCs, sampled 5 days after the yellow fever booster vaccination. All receptors come from a young man who received the YFV17D yellow fever vaccine.

This clonotype showed up many times. The rearrangement joins TRBV5-1 to TRBJ1-3, with D possibly TRBD1 on 6 matching bases. Germline V CDR1 and CDR2: SGHRS, YFSETQ. Trimming left V 7 bases short and J 0 bases short, with 14 bases between. The CDR3 length is 15 residues. CDR3 sequence: CASSPGHHSGNTIYF. The CDR3 DNA follows: TGCGCCAGCTCCCCGGGACACCACTCTGGAAACACCATATATTTT.

This clonotype occurred many times. This sequence joins TRBV20-1 and TRBJ2-7; 9 bases match TRBD1. This CDR3 is built from 12 residues. Germline V CDR1 and CDR2: DFQATT, SNEGSKA (reference sequence). V was pared by 5 bases and J by 6 bases, with 5 bases of the junction left unmatched. The CDR3 loop reads CSAGQGFGEQYF. In nucleotides, the CDR3 is TGCAGTGCTGGACAGGGGTTCGGCGAGCAGTACTTC.

This clonotype has at least ten counts. The V and J genes are TRBV12-3 or TRBV12-4 and TRBJ2-7; D is unresolved. The CDR3 totals 12 residues. Between the trimmed V and J ends, which lost 3 bases and 2 bases, there was a span of 5 bases. The CDR3 is CASSLSTYEQYF. The CDR3 DNA follows: TGTGCCAGCAGTTTGTCTACCTACGAGCAGTACTTC.

This clonotype was observed at least ten times. The genes are TRBV12-3 or TRBV12-4 and TRBJ1-2; 7 bases are shared with TRBD1. The CDR3 spans 13 residues. The V and J ends lost 5 bases and 8 bases, in that order; junction bases with no gene match: 8. CDR3 coding DNA: TGTGCCAGCAGTCTCAGACAGGGTAACGGCTACACCTTC. This encodes CASSLRQGNGYTF.

This clonotype was recorded many times. This chain connects TRBV27 to TRBJ2-3; 12 nucleotides align to TRBD2. The V segment lost 10 bases and the J segment 2 bases; nucleotides outside the gene matches: 7. The CDR3 is 15 amino acids. Per the germline V gene, CDR1 is MNHEY and CDR2 is SMNVEV (reference sequence). CDR3 sequence (DNA): TGTGCCACCGGGACTAGCGGGCGTCCCACAGATACGCAGTATTTT. Protein sequence: CATGTSGRPTDTQYF.

This clonotype was observed at least ten times. The V and J genes are TRBV6-5 and TRBJ2-2, with D perhaps matching TRBD1 (6 bases). This CDR3 comprises 16 residues. Trimming took off 2 bases at V and 1 base at J, with 11 bases between the two ends. The germline V gene has CDR1 MNHEY and CDR2 SVGAGI. This chain's CDR3 is CASSYQDRMNTGELFF. CDR3 coding DNA: TGTGCCAGCAGTTACCAGGACAGAATGAACACCGGGGAGCTGTTTTTT.

This clonotype was found many times. This rearrangement joins TRBV12-3 or TRBV12-4 to TRBJ2-7, with TRBD2 identical over 7 bases. V gave up 10 bases and J gave up 1 base; unmatched junction bases: 7. The CDR3 consists of 13 residues. The CDR3 DNA sequence: TGTGCCACCCGGGACTATGGATCCTACGAGCAGTACTTC. Translation gives CATRDYGSYEQYF.

This clonotype has at least ten counts. V and J are TRBV12-3 or TRBV12-4 and TRBJ2-3; D gene unclear. The CDR3 is made up of 12 amino acids. The V end was cut by 7 bases, the J end by 2 bases, with 7 bases between. The chain's CDR3 is CASTPSTDTQYF. CDR3 sequence (DNA): TGTGCCAGCACCCCGTCCACAGATACGCAGTATTTT.

Remarks on this clonotype: This clone may be a read error of a much larger clone one base away. This rearrangement joins TRBV29-1 to TRBJ2-5, with D unresolved. Germline V gene sequence: CDR1 SQVTM, CDR2 ANQGSEA. V was pared by 7 bases and J by 4 bases, with 13 bases between. The CDR3 length is 12 residues. In DNA form, the CDR3 reads TGCAGCGCCACTCAGCACCTAGAGACCCAGTACTTC. As protein: CSATQHLETQYF.

The sample holds many counts of this clonotype. This chain connects TRBV4-3 to TRBJ2-4; 11 bases map to TRBD2. Germline V lookup: CDR1 LGHNA, CDR2 YSLEER. This CDR3 has 19 residues. The J segment lost 3 bases and the V segment lost 4 bases, leaving 14 bases of the junction unmatched. The CDR3 coding sequence is TGCGCCAGCAGCCTTGAGTTTACTAGCGGGAGAGGGGGCAAAAACATTCAGTACTTC. This codes for CASSLEFTSGRGGKNIQYF.

This clonotype was seen more than once but under ten times. This rearrangement joins TRBV5-5 to TRBJ2-1, with 7 bases aligning to TRBD2. The CDR3 is made up of 16 amino acids. The germline V gene has CDR1 SGHKS and CDR2 YYEKEE (reference sequence). J lost 3 bases, V lost 3 bases, and 9 bases had no gene match. CDR3 protein: CASSWSWSGVYNEQFF. The CDR3 nucleotides are TGTGCCAGCAGCTGGAGTTGGAGCGGGGTCTACAATGAGCAGTTCTTC.

This clonotype was counted at least ten times. The chain combines TRBV29-1 with TRBJ2-3, with 7 bases that match TRBD2. Trimming cost V 3 bases and J 3 bases; bases outside gene matches: 6. This CDR3 region has 14 residues. CDR1 and CDR2 from the germline V gene are SQVTM and ANQGSEA. Here the CDR3 DNA reads TGCAGCGTTGACGGCCTAGCGGCTACAGATACGCAGTATTTT. This translates into CSVDGLAATDTQYF.

In its sample, this clonotype was seen many times. This sequence joins TRBV10-3 and TRBJ1-2; 7 positions match TRBD1. CDR1 and CDR2 from the germline V gene are ENHRY and SYGVKD. This CDR3 has 14 residues. Unmatched junction bases numbered 5, after V lost 2 bases and J lost 5 bases. CDR3 residues: CAISEIGGQYGYTF. In nucleotides, the CDR3 is TGTGCCATCAGTGAGATTGGGGGACAGTATGGCTACACCTTC.

This clonotype was observed at least ten times. The rearrangement joins TRBV7-3 to TRBJ2-2; maybe TRBD1 (5 bases). Trimming left V 5 bases short and J 8 bases short, with 12 bases between. Germline CDR1 and CDR2: SGHTA and FQGTGA. The CDR3 is 13 amino acids. The CDR3 bases are TGTGCCAGCAGCGAGGACAATTCTGGGGAGCTGTTTTTT. It is translated as CASSEDNSGELFF.

This clonotype was observed a few times. V gene TRBV12-3 or TRBV12-4 combines with J gene TRBJ2-1; 8 bases are shared with TRBD2. The CDR3 is 16 amino acids. Trimming removed 3 bases from V and 1 base from J; junction bases left unmatched: 5. The chain's CDR3 is CASSFLLAVSYNEQFF. The CDR3 bases are TGTGCCAGCAGTTTCCTACTAGCGGTATCCTACAATGAGCAGTTCTTC.

This clonotype occurred a few times. V gene TRBV11-2 combines with J gene TRBJ1-1; the D gene is possibly TRBD1 (6 bases). The CDR3 runs 14 residues. The germline V gene has CDR1 SGHAT and CDR2 FQNNGV. The V and J ends lost 6 bases and 4 bases respectively, with 15 bases between them. CDR3 bases: TGTGCCAGCAGGCCGGCAGGGGCGAGCACTGAAGCTTTCTTT. Amino acid sequence: CASRPAGASTEAFF.

This clonotype was counted at least ten times. The V gene is TRBV20-1, the J gene TRBJ2-3; 8 bases align to TRBD2. J was trimmed by 1 base and V by 3 bases; bases with no gene match: 12. This CDR3 spans 17 amino acids. Germline CDR1 DFQATT, CDR2 SNEGSKA (reference sequence). The CDR3 region is CSARASGRRGGTDTQYF. The DNA for the CDR3 is TGCAGTGCTAGGGCCAGCGGGAGACGAGGTGGCACAGATACGCAGTATTTT.

J is TRBJ2-5 and V is TRBV20-1; a weak D match, TRBD1 (6 bases). V was clipped by 4 bases and J by 3 bases, with 9 bases between them. The CDR3 length is 12 residues. Germline V gene lookup returns CDR1 DFQATT and CDR2 SNEGSKA (reference sequence). The CDR3 spells CSATGAEETQYF. As DNA, the CDR3 is TGCAGTGCTACAGGGGCTGAAGAGACCCAGTACTTC.

This clonotype has a count of ten or more. This sequence joins TRBV7-2 and TRBJ2-5, with D possibly matching TRBD2 (5 bases). With 1 base removed from V and 5 bases from J, the gap between germline ends came to 8 bases. This CDR3 is 13 amino acids long. CDR1 is SGHTA and CDR2 is FQGNSA in the germline V gene. CDR3 residues: CASSLVPGETQYF. The CDR3 region has the DNA TGTGCCAGCAGCTTAGTTCCGGGGGAGACCCAGTACTTC.

This clonotype came up many times. This chain links TRBV19 with TRBJ2-3, with 13 bases matching TRBD2. V was pared by 5 bases and J by 6 bases, with 11 bases of the junction left unmatched. CDR1 is LNHDA and CDR2 is SQIVND in the germline V gene (reference sequence). The CDR3 is made up of 17 amino acids. The CDR3 sequence: CASSPRWTSGSSDTQYF. The CDR3 nucleotides are TGTGCCAGTAGTCCCCGATGGACTAGCGGGAGTTCGGATACGCAGTATTTT.

There are many counts of this clonotype. The chain links TRBV6-6 to TRBJ1-5; no clear D. This CDR3 has 12 residues. Trimming cost V 8 bases and J 4 bases, with 9 bases left between them. The germline V gene has CDR1 MNHNY and CDR2 SVGAGI (reference sequence). CDR3 DNA sequence: TGTGCCAGCCGGGTCTGGAATCAGCCCCAGCATTTT. Translated: CASRVWNQPQHF.

The table lists this clonotype with many counts. This chain connects TRBV25-1 to TRBJ2-2, with 8 positions matching TRBD1. This CDR3 spans 16 amino acids. The V gene's germline CDR1 is MGHDK and CDR2 SYGVNS. Trimming removed 2 bases from V and 3 bases from J; junction bases left unmatched: 5. DNA for the CDR3: TGTGCCAGCAGTGAACCCACAGGGGGATACACCGGGGAGCTGTTTTTT. This encodes CASSEPTGGYTGELFF.

This clonotype came up many times. CDR3 DNA sequence: TGTGCCAGCAGCCCCAATCAGGGTCCCTACGAGCAGTACTTC. It translates to CASSPNQGPYEQYF. J is TRBJ2-7 and V is TRBV7-6, with D perhaps matching TRBD1 (5 bases). This CDR3 spans 14 amino acids. Germline V lookup: CDR1 SGHVS, CDR2 FNYEAQ. V was pared by 5 bases and J by 2 bases, with 13 bases between.

The chain carries TRBV3-1 and TRBJ2-7; 9 nucleotides match TRBD1. The CDR3 has 15 amino acids. Germline V gene lookup returns CDR1 LGHDT and CDR2 YNNKEL (reference sequence). Unmatched junction bases numbered 5, after V lost 1 base and J lost 4 bases. This chain's CDR3 is CASSQAYRGRYEQYF. CDR3 coding DNA: TGTGCCAGCAGCCAAGCCTACAGGGGGCGATACGAGCAGTACTTC.

This clonotype was counted many times. The rearrangement uses TRBV7-6 and TRBJ1-1; TRBD1 might be the D (6 bases). The CDR3 contains 15 residues. V was clipped by 2 bases and J by 0 bases, with 10 bases between them. Germline values: CDR1 SGHVS, CDR2 FNYEAQ. The DNA for the CDR3 is TGTGCCAGCAGCTTAATAGGGGGACTGAACACTGAAGCTTTCTTT. Protein sequence: CASSLIGGLNTEAFF.